What follows describes a single T cell receptor (beta chain). The V and J ends lost 3 bases and 0 bases, in that order; junction bases with no gene match: 11. The CDR3 has 19 amino acids. Germline CDR1 and CDR2: SGHRS and YFSETQ. This entry belongs to a study of blood T cell repertoires in COVID-19. Study background: Samples representing acute and convalescent COVID-19 were sourced from the United States, Italy and Spain. PBMCs, B-cell-depleted T cells, or T cells were the source of the cDNA or gDNA that made up the material.

Per the study methods: Researchers report that nucleated cell counts were estimated from reference gene primer amplification. Using immunoSEQ multiplex PCR, the repertoire was profiled, and TCRdb retains in-frame clones only, with some absent. The DNA was the basis for D and trimming; V, J and clone size are from that table. Of around 180,000 clones in the sample, less than 90% were seen once. Sequencing was done on a sample of peripheral blood. The V call is TRBV5-1, the J call TRBJ2-3; 12 bases match TRBD2. The TCR was taken from an older man with active or convalescent COVID-19. For the CDR3, the DNA is TGCGCCAGCAGCTCTGGCCTAGCGGGGGGGCCGCGGAGCACAGATACGCAGTATTTT. Its translation is CASSSGLAGGPRSTDTQYF.